A selection of T cell receptor beta chains follows, all from one sample in a study of blood T cell repertoires in COVID-19. Sequencing was performed with immunoSEQ multiplex PCR; in TCRdb, only in-frame clones are kept and a portion is missing. The sample carries about 160,000 clones, 77% recorded once. The sample consisted of peripheral blood. The receptors stem from an older man with acute or convalescent COVID-19. Each CDR3 is given with its conserved first and last residue. The order of the fields is J gene, clone size, V gene, D gene, CDR3 DNA, CDR3 protein. The D gene is left open where the match is weak. Size tells how often a clone was seen (once, few, many) or the class of an expanded clone, and some rows leave it out.

j_call: TRBJ2-3; clone_size: once; v_call: TRBV6-5; d_call: NA; cdr3_nt: TGTGCCGGTGGCTGGCTTAGCACAGATACGCAGTATTTT; cdr3_aa: CAGGWLSTDTQYF
j_call: TRBJ1-1; clone_size: NA; v_call: TRBV9; d_call: TRBD1; cdr3_nt: TGTGCCAGCAGCACACCCGGGACAGGGAAAGGGAACACTGAAGCTTTCTTT; cdr3_aa: CASSTPGTGKGNTEAFF
j_call: TRBJ2-3; clone_size: NA; v_call: TRBV4-3; d_call: TRBD1; cdr3_nt: TGCGCCAGCAGCCAAGGGACAGGGGCGACAGATACGCAGTATTTT; cdr3_aa: CASSQGTGATDTQYF
j_call: TRBJ1-1; clone_size: NA; v_call: TRBV19; d_call: TRBD1; cdr3_nt: TGTGCCAGTAGTATACAGGACAGGGAAAAAGCTTTCTTT; cdr3_aa: CASSIQDREKAFF
j_call: TRBJ2-1; clone_size: NA; v_call: TRBV14; d_call: TRBD2; cdr3_nt: TGTGCCAGCAGCCCCCTCCGACTAGCAATCAATGAGCAGTTCTTC; cdr3_aa: CASSPLRLAINEQFF
j_call: TRBJ1-2; clone_size: NA; v_call: TRBV18; d_call: TRBD1; cdr3_nt: TGTGCCAGCTCAGGGACAGATTATGGCTACACCTTC; cdr3_aa: CASSGTDYGYTF
j_call: TRBJ2-7; clone_size: once; v_call: TRBV19; d_call: NA; cdr3_nt: TGTGCCAGTAGTATAGATCTGTCGGTCTCCTACGAGCAGTACTTC; cdr3_aa: CASSIDLSVSYEQYF
j_call: TRBJ1-2; clone_size: NA; v_call: TRBV29-1; d_call: NA; cdr3_nt: TGCAGCTCCAACACAGGGAACTATGGCTACACCTTC; cdr3_aa: CSSNTGNYGYTF
j_call: TRBJ2-6; clone_size: NA; v_call: TRBV5-4; d_call: TRBD1; cdr3_nt: TGTGCCAGCAGCTTGGTTTGGATGACAGGGGTTGGGGCCAACGTCCTGACTTTC; cdr3_aa: CASSLVWMTGVGANVLTF
j_call: TRBJ1-2; clone_size: NA; v_call: TRBV6-6; d_call: NA; cdr3_nt: TGTGCCAGCAGGCCTGGCCGTCGGGGAGACTATGGCTACACCTTC; cdr3_aa: CASRPGRRGDYGYTF
j_call: TRBJ1-1; clone_size: NA; v_call: TRBV7-9; d_call: NA; cdr3_nt: TGTGCCAGCGCGAGGCTTGAGGAAGCTTTCTTT; cdr3_aa: CASARLEEAFF
j_call: TRBJ2-2; clone_size: NA; v_call: TRBV5-1; d_call: NA; cdr3_nt: TGCGCCAGCAGGCATCCGGGACTTGCCGGGGAGCTGTTTTTT; cdr3_aa: CASRHPGLAGELFF
j_call: TRBJ2-1; clone_size: NA; v_call: TRBV6-5; d_call: NA; cdr3_nt: TGTGCCAGCAGCCCCGATTCCCGCCTACACAATGAGCAGTTCTTC; cdr3_aa: CASSPDSRLHNEQFF
j_call: TRBJ2-7; clone_size: NA; v_call: TRBV27; d_call: TRBD1; cdr3_nt: TGTGCCAGCAGTCCCCGGACAGGCTACGAGCAGTACTTC; cdr3_aa: CASSPRTGYEQYF
j_call: TRBJ1-2; clone_size: NA; v_call: TRBV15; d_call: NA; cdr3_nt: TGTGCCACCAGCCACGCGGGTACGGGTGTCTATGGCTACACCTTC; cdr3_aa: CATSHAGTGVYGYTF
j_call: TRBJ1-2; clone_size: NA; v_call: TRBV6-6; d_call: NA; cdr3_nt: TGTGCCAGCAGTTACTTCACAGGGAACTATGGCTACACCTTC; cdr3_aa: CASSYFTGNYGYTF
j_call: TRBJ2-7; clone_size: NA; v_call: TRBV6-2/TRBV6-3; d_call: NA; cdr3_nt: TGTGCCAGCAGTTACTACGGGAGCTCCTACGAGCAGTACTTC; cdr3_aa: CASSYYGSSYEQYF
j_call: TRBJ2-3; clone_size: NA; v_call: TRBV5-4; d_call: TRBD1; cdr3_nt: TGTGCCAGCAGCTTGTCACCGGGACAGGGATTGACAGATACGCAGTATTTT; cdr3_aa: CASSLSPGQGLTDTQYF
j_call: TRBJ2-1; clone_size: NA; v_call: TRBV4-1; d_call: NA; cdr3_nt: TGCGCCAGCAGCCAACTTCAGGGGAATGAGCAGTTCTTC; cdr3_aa: CASSQLQGNEQFF
j_call: TRBJ1-5; clone_size: NA; v_call: TRBV6-5; d_call: NA; cdr3_nt: TGTGCCAGCAAAGCCGTCATTCTGGATCAGCCCCAGCATTTT; cdr3_aa: CASKAVILDQPQHF
j_call: TRBJ1-2; clone_size: NA; v_call: TRBV2; d_call: NA; cdr3_nt: TGTGCCAGCAATGGACAGATCTATGGCTACACCTTC; cdr3_aa: CASNGQIYGYTF
j_call: TRBJ2-7; clone_size: NA; v_call: TRBV18; d_call: TRBD2; cdr3_nt: TGTGCCAGCTCACCGGGACTAGCGGTAACCTACGAGCAGTACTTC; cdr3_aa: CASSPGLAVTYEQYF
j_call: TRBJ2-2; clone_size: NA; v_call: TRBV7-6; d_call: NA; cdr3_nt: TGTGCCAGCAGCTTGGACGCGGGCACCGGGGAGCTGTTTTTT; cdr3_aa: CASSLDAGTGELFF
j_call: TRBJ2-7; clone_size: NA; v_call: TRBV5-1; d_call: TRBD2; cdr3_nt: TGCGCCAGCAGCTTGGTAGCGGGAGGGCCCTACGAGCAGTACTTC; cdr3_aa: CASSLVAGGPYEQYF
j_call: TRBJ1-2; clone_size: NA; v_call: TRBV5-8; d_call: NA; cdr3_nt: TGTGCCAGCAGCTGGACAGCCCTCGGGTATGGCTACACCTTC; cdr3_aa: CASSWTALGYGYTF
j_call: TRBJ1-1; clone_size: NA; v_call: TRBV25-1; d_call: TRBD1; cdr3_nt: TGTGCCAGCAGTGATAGGGACAGGGGAGACACTGAAGCTTTCTTT; cdr3_aa: CASSDRDRGDTEAFF
j_call: TRBJ2-7; clone_size: NA; v_call: TRBV18; d_call: NA; cdr3_nt: TGTGCCAGCTCTTATCGGTCAGGCGAGCAGTACTTC; cdr3_aa: CASSYRSGEQYF
j_call: TRBJ2-2; clone_size: NA; v_call: TRBV19; d_call: NA; cdr3_nt: TGTGCCAGTAGTATGGTAGGGGGGAACACCGGGGAGCTGTTTTTT; cdr3_aa: CASSMVGGNTGELFF
j_call: TRBJ2-2; clone_size: NA; v_call: TRBV7-2; d_call: TRBD2; cdr3_nt: TGTGCCAGCAGCCTTGGACTAGCGTTTTTCACCGGGGAGCTGTTTTTT; cdr3_aa: CASSLGLAFFTGELFF
j_call: TRBJ1-2; clone_size: NA; v_call: TRBV6-5; d_call: TRBD1; cdr3_nt: TGTGCCAGCAATCTGGGACAGGGGGATGGCTACACCTTC; cdr3_aa: CASNLGQGDGYTF
j_call: TRBJ1-1; clone_size: NA; v_call: TRBV30; d_call: NA; cdr3_nt: TGTGCCTTAGCCGGGGTAACTGAAGCTTTCTTT; cdr3_aa: CALAGVTEAFF
j_call: TRBJ1-1; clone_size: NA; v_call: TRBV12-3/TRBV12-4; d_call: NA; cdr3_nt: TGTGCCAGCAGTCGGAGGGTGGACACTGAAGCTTTCTTT; cdr3_aa: CASSRRVDTEAFF
j_call: TRBJ2-1; clone_size: NA; v_call: TRBV3-1/TRBV3-2; d_call: NA; cdr3_nt: TGTGCCAGCAGCCAAGATATGGCAGGGCCACTCCTTGTGCAGTTCTTC; cdr3_aa: CASSQDMAGPLLVQFF
j_call: TRBJ2-5; clone_size: NA; v_call: TRBV6-5; d_call: TRBD1; cdr3_nt: TGTGCCAGCAGTTACGGGACAGGGGCCTCGCGAGAGACCCAGTACTTC; cdr3_aa: CASSYGTGASRETQYF
j_call: TRBJ2-5; clone_size: NA; v_call: TRBV12-5; d_call: TRBD1; cdr3_nt: TGTGCTAGTGGCCACAGGGGGCTGGACCAAGAGACCCAGTACTTC; cdr3_aa: CASGHRGLDQETQYF
j_call: TRBJ2-7; clone_size: NA; v_call: TRBV5-5; d_call: NA; cdr3_nt: TGTGCCAGCAGCTTGGAAAGGGCAGGGTTTTACGAGCAGTACTTC; cdr3_aa: CASSLERAGFYEQYF